Listed below are T cell receptor beta chains from one sample, sequenced in a study of long-term antiretroviral therapy in people with HIV. TCRdb's table, derived via immunoSEQ multiplex PCR, lists solely in-frame clones and lacks some. The data show tens of thousands of clones, around 83% seen once. The specimen comprised unsorted PBMCs, sampled 1 year after starting antiretroviral therapy. The receptor set was obtained from a man aged 18 to 29 with HIV. The CDR3 runs from the conserved cysteine through the conserved F or W. A D gene is named only where the DNA matches it firmly. The size entry is marked missing in some rows and otherwise reads once, few, many or a size class.

v_call	d_call	j_call	clone_size	cdr3_nt	cdr3_aa
TRBV29-1	TRBD2	TRBJ2-7	.	TGCAGCGTTTCGGGGACTAGCGGTTCCTACGAGCAGTACTTC	CSVSGTSGSYEQYF
TRBV28	TRBD1	TRBJ1-1	.	TGTGCCACCTGGGGACAGACATGGACCACTGAAGCTTTCTTT	CATWGQTWTTEAFF
TRBV29-1	.	TRBJ1-1	.	TGCAGCGTTGAACCCAGGGGCAGAGCTGAAGCTTTCTTT	CSVEPRGRAEAFF
TRBV9	.	TRBJ1-1	.	TGTGCCAGCAGCGATCAAAAGGCGAACACTGAAGCTTTCTTT	CASSDQKANTEAFF
TRBV28	.	TRBJ1-5	once	TGTGCCAGCAGTTTCGGGCAGGGAAATCAGCCCCAGCATTTT	CASSFGQGNQPQHF
TRBV30	.	TRBJ1-6	few	TGTGCCTGGACACTCCTCGGCAACTCACCCCTCCACTTT	CAWTLLGNSPLHF
TRBV18	TRBD2	TRBJ2-3	.	TGTGCCAGCTCACCAATAATAGCGGGGGGACGGAACACAGATACGCAGTATTTT	CASSPIIAGGRNTDTQYF
TRBV18	.	TRBJ2-1	.	TGTGCCAGCTCACCACCGGTAAGGGAATCCTATGAGCAGTTCTTC	CASSPPVRESYEQFF
TRBV29-1	.	TRBJ1-1	few	TGCAGCGTGAGCGGGACGGATGTTTCTAACACTGAAGCTTTCTTT	CSVSGTDVSNTEAFF
TRBV18	TRBD2	TRBJ2-7	.	TGTGCCAGCTCACCGACCGGCGCTAGCGGGAGGGCCTACGAGCAGTACTTC	CASSPTGASGRAYEQYF
TRBV21-1	.	TRBJ2-7	.	TGTGCCAGCAGCAAAGCTGGGGCTACCAAGCAGTACTTC	CASSKAGATKQYF
TRBV7-8	.	TRBJ1-1	.	TGTGCCAGCAGCCCCAGGGGACCCGGGAGGGCCTACTCGAACACTGAAGCTTTCTTT	CASSPRGPGRAYSNTEAFF
TRBV5-4	TRBD1	TRBJ2-7	.	TGTGCCAGCAGCTTGGGGGGGACAGTAAGCTCCTACGAGCAGTACTTC	CASSLGGTVSSYEQYF
TRBV19	.	TRBJ2-7	.	TGTGCCAGTAGTATAGGTGGTCGGGTAGAGCAGTACTTC	CASSIGGRVEQYF
TRBV7-9	.	TRBJ1-2	.	TGTGCCAGCAGCTTAGTAGGGGCAGAGGATTCCTATGGCTACACCTTC	CASSLVGAEDSYGYTF
TRBV2	TRBD2	TRBJ2-7	.	TGTGCCAGCATTCTCAGCGGGGGAACGCCTTACGAGCAGTACTTC	CASILSGGTPYEQYF